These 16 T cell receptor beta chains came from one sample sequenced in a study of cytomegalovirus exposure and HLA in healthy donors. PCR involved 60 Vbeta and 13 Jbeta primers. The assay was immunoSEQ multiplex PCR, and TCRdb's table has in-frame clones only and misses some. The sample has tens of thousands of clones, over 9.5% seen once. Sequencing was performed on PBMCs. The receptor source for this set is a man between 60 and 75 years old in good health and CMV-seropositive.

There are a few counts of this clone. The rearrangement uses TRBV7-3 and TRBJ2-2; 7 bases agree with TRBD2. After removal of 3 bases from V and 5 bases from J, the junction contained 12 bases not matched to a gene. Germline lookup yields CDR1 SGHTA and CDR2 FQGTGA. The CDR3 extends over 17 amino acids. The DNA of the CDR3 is TGTGCCAGCAGCTTGGATCCGGGCGGGAGAAATACCGGGGAGCTGTTTTTT. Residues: CASSLDPGGRNTGELFF. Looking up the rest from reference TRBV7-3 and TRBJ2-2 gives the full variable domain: GAGVSQTPSNKVTEKGKYVELRCDPISGHTALYWYRQSLGQGPEFLIYFQGTGAADDSGLPNDRFFAVRPEGSVSTLKIQRTERGDSAVYLCASSLDPGGRNTGELFFGEGSRLTVL.

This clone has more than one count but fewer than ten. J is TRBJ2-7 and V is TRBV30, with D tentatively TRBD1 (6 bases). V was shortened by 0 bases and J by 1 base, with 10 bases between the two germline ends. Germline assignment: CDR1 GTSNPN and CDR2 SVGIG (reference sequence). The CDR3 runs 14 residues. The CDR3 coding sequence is TGTGCCTGGAGTGTACCCGACAGGTCCTACGAGCAGTACGTC. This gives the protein CAWSVPDRSYEQYV.

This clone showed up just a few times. The CDR3 DNA is TGTGCCAGCAGTATCCGACTAGCGGGAGTCAATGAGCAGTTCTTC. Protein: CASSIRLAGVNEQFF. The chain carries TRBV6-6 and TRBJ2-1; 12 nucleotides line up with TRBD2. This CDR3 region has 15 residues. Germline CDR1 and CDR2: MNHNY and SVGAGI (reference sequence). The J segment lost 6 bases and the V segment lost 5 bases, leaving 5 bases of the junction unmatched.

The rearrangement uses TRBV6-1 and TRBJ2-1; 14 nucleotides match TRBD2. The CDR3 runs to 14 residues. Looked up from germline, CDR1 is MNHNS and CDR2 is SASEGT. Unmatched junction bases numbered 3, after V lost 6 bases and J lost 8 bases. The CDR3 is CASRGTSGSYEQFF. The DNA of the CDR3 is TGTGCCAGCAGGGGGACTAGCGGGAGCTATGAGCAGTTCTTC.

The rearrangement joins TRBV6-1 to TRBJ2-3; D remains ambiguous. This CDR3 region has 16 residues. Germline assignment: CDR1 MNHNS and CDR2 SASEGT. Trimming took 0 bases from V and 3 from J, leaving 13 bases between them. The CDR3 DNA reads TGTGCCAGCAGTGAAGCGGCCAGCGATAGGACAGATACGCAGTATTTT. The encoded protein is CASSEAASDRTDTQYF.

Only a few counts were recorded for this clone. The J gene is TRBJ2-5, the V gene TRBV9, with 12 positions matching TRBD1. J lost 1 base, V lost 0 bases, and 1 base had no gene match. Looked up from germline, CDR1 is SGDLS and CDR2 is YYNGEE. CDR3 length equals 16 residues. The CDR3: CASSVEGQGAQETQYF. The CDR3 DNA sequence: TGTGCCAGCAGCGTAGAGGGACAGGGGGCCCAAGAGACCCAGTACTTC. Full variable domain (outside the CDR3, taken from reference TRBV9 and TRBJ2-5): DSGVTQTPKHLITATGQRVTLRCSPRSGDLSVYWYQQSLDQGLQFLIQYYNGEERAKGNILERFSAQQFPDLHSELNLSSLELGDSALYFCASSVEGQGAQETQYFGPGTRLLVL.

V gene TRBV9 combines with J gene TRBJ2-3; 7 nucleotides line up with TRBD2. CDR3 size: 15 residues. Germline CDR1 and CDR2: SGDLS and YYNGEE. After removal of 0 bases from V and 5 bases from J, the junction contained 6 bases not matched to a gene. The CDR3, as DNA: TGTGCCAGCAGCGTAGGGGGCGGGAGAGGAGATACGCAGTATTTT. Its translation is CASSVGGGRGDTQYF.

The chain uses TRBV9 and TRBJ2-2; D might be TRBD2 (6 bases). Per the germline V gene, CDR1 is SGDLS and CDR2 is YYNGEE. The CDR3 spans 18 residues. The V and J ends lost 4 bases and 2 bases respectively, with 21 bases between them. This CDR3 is CASSPLGGYLPNTGELFF. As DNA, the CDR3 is TGTGCCAGCAGCCCCCTCGGAGGGTACCTACCTAACACCGGGGAGCTGTTTTTT.

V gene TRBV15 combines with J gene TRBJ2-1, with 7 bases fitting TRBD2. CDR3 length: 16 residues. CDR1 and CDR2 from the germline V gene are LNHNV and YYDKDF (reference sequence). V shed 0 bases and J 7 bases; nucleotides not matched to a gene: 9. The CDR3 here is CATSREGLLMVNEQFF. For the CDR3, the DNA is TGTGCCACCAGCAGAGAGGGACTATTAATGGTTAATGAGCAGTTCTTC.

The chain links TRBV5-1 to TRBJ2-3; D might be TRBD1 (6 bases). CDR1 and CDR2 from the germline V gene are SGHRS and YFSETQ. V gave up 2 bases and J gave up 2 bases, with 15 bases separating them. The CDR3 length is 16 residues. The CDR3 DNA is TGCGCCAGCAGCTTAAAAACGGGACACAACACAGATACGCAGTATTTT. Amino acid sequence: CASSLKTGHNTDTQYF.

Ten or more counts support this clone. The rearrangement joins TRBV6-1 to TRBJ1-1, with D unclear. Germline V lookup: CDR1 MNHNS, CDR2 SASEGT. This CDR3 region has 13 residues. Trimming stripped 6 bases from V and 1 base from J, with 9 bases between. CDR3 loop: CASRSAGNTEAFF. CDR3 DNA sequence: TGTGCCAGCAGGTCTGCGGGGAACACTGAAGCTTTCTTT.

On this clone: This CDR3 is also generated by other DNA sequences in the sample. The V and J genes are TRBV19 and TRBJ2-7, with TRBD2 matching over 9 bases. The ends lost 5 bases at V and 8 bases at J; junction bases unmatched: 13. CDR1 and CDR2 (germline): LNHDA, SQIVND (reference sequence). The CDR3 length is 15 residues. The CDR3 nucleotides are TGTGCCAGTAGTTCGTCGGGGCTAGCGGGAAATCAGCAGTACTTC. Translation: CASSSSGLAGNQQYF.

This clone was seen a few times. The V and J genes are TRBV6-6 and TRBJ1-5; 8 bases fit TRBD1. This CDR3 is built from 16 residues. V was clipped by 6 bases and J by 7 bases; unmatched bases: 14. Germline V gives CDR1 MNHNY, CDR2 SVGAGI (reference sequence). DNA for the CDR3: TGTGCCAGCAGACCCACCGGACAGGGAGGAGGGCAGCCCCAGCATTTT. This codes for CASRPTGQGGGQPQHF.

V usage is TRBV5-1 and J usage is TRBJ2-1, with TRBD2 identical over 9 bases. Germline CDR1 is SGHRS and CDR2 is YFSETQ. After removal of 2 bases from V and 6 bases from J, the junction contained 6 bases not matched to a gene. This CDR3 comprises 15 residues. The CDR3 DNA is TGCGCCAGCAGCTTCCTTAGCGGGAGCGTCAATGAGCAGTTCTTC. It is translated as CASSFLSGSVNEQFF.

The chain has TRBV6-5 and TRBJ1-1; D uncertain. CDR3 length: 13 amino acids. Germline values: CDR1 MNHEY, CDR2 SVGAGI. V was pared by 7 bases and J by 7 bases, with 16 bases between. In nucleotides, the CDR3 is TGTGCCAGCACCACGTCAAGGGCGGGTGAAGCTTTCTTT. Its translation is CASTTSRAGEAFF.

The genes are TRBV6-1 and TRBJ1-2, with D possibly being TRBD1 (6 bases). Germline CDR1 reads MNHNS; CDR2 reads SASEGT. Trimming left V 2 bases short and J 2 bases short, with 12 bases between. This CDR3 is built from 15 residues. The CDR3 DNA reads TGTGCCAGCAGTGAAACCCCGGGACAAAACTATGGCTACACCTTC. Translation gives CASSETPGQNYGYTF.